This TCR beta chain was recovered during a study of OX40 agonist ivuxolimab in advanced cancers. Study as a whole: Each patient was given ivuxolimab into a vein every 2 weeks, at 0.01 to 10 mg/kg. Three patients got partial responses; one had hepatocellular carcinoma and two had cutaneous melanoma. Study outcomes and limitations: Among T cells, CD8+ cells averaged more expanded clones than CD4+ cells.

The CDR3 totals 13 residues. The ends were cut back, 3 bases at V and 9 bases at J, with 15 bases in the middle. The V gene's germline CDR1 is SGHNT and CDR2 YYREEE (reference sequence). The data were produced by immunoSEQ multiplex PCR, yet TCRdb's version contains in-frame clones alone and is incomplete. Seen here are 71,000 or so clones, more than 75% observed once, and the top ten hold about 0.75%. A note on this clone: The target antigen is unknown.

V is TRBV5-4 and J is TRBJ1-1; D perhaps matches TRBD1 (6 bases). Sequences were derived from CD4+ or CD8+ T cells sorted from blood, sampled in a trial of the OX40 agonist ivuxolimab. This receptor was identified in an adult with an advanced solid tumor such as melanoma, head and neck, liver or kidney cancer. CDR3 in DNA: TGTGCCAGCAGCTCGGAGGGGGTTTCGAAAGCTTTCTTT. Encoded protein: CASSSEGVSKAFF.